These 7 T cell receptor beta chains were sequenced from one sample in a study of shared clonotypes between healthy human individuals. Repertoires were generated with immunoSEQ multiplex PCR, while TCRdb's copy carries only in-frame clones and drops some. The sample has about 2,500,000 clones; around 94% are singletons. Sequences were obtained from naive CD4+ T cells sorted from blood. The subset denotes: CD45RA+ positively selected. The receptors come from a man younger than 30 in good health.

As concerns this clone: Other DNA sequences of this sample code for an identical CDR3. The V gene is TRBV30, the J gene TRBJ1-2; D call uncertain. The germline gives CDR1 GTSNPN, CDR2 SVGIG (reference sequence). V was trimmed by 0 bases and J by 4 bases, leaving 6 bases between them. The CDR3 totals 12 residues. CDR3 DNA: TGTGCCTGGAGTGTTTCCGGCTATGGCTACACCTTC. Encoded protein: CAWSVSGYGYTF.

This clone was seen a single time. The chain combines TRBV11-2 with TRBJ1-2, with 8 bases identical to TRBD1. CDR1 SGHAT and CDR2 FQNNGV come from the germline V gene. J gave up 1 base and V 1 base, and 2 bases lay outside the gene matches. The CDR3 has 15 residues. The CDR3, as DNA: TGTGCCAGCAGCTTAGGTGGACAGGGTAACTATGGCTACACCTTC. It codes for CASSLGGQGNYGYTF.

V is TRBV9 and J is TRBJ2-3; D might be TRBD2 (6 bases). The germline V and J ends were trimmed by 0 bases and 0 bases, with 14 bases remaining between them. CDR3 length: 17 amino acids. CDR1 is SGDLS and CDR2 is YYNGEE in the germline V gene. CDR3 bases: TGTGCCAGCAGCGTAGGAGGAGGGTACACTAGCACAGATACGCAGTATTTT. Encoded protein: CASSVGGGYTSTDTQYF.

The gene calls are TRBV6-1 and TRBJ1-4; no clear D. CDR1 MNHNS and CDR2 SASEGT come from the germline V gene. V lost 2 bases to trimming and J lost 5 bases, with 9 bases between them. This CDR3 comprises 14 residues. The CDR3 region has the DNA TGTGCCAGCAGTGAATGGGGTTTCAATGAAAAACTGTTTTTT. It specifies CASSEWGFNEKLFF.

This chain uses TRBV2 with TRBJ1-2, with 7 bases lining up with TRBD1. After removal of 6 bases from V and 8 bases from J, the junction contained 15 bases not matched to a gene. The CDR3 is made up of 15 amino acids. Germline V gene sequence: CDR1 SNHLY, CDR2 FYNNEI. The CDR3 coding sequence is TGTGCCAGCAGGGAAAACGGACAGGAGAAGCTGGGCTACACCTTC. It specifies CASRENGQEKLGYTF.

V gene TRBV5-1 combines with J gene TRBJ2-5, with 8 nucleotides matching TRBD1. Trimming removed 6 bases from V and 5 bases from J; junction bases left unmatched: 9. Per the germline V gene, CDR1 is SGHRS and CDR2 is YFSETQ. The CDR3 totals 14 residues. The CDR3 bases are TGCGCCAGCAAGGCCGCAGGGGGCGCGGAGACCCAGTACTTC. Protein: CASKAAGGAETQYF.

As for this clone: Other DNA sequences in this sample translate to the same CDR3. The gene calls are TRBV9 and TRBJ1-4, with D possibly TRBD1 on 6 matching bases. The germline V gene encodes CDR1 SGDLS and CDR2 YYNGEE. V dropped 2 bases and J dropped 2 bases, with 7 bases sitting between them. The CDR3 contains 14 residues. CDR3 sequence reads: CASSVQGTNEKLFF. CDR3 DNA sequence: TGTGCCAGCAGCGTCCAGGGGACTAATGAAAAACTGTTTTTT.